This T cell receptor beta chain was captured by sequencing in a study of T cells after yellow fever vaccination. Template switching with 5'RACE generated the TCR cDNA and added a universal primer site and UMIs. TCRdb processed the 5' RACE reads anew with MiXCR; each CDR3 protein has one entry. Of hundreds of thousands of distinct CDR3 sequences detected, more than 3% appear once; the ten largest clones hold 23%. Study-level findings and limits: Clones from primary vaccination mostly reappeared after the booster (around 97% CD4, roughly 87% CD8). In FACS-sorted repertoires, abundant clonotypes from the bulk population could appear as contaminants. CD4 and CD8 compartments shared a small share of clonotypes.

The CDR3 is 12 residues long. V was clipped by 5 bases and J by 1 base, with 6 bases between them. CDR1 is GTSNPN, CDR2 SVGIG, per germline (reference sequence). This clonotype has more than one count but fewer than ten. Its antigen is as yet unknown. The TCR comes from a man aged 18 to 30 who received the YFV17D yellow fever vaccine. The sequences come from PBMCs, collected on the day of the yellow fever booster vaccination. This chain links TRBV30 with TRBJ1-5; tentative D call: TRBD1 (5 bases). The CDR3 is CAWGDSNQPQHF. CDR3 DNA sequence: TGTGCCTGGGGGGACAGCAATCAGCCCCAGCATTTT.